This T cell receptor (beta chain) appears in the sequencing data of a study of molecular identifiers for immune sequencing clone quantification. Overall study findings and caveats: Jurkat TCR RNA spiked in from one cell reportedly remained identifiable amid about a million naive cells.

CDR3 length: 11 amino acids. CDR1 is SGHAT, CDR2 FQNNGV, per germline. V dropped 5 bases and J dropped 6 bases, with 8 bases sitting between them. A single record per CDR3 protein comes from TCRdb applying MiXCR to the PCR reads. The table lists around 20,000 distinct CDR3 sequences, 15% to 20% of them singletons. In its sample, this clonotype was seen many times. The antigen is unknown. The chain links TRBV11-2 to TRBJ2-7; D remains unclear. The sequenced sample consisted of naive CD8+ T cells from blood, with Jurkat cell RNA spiked in. The subset was: FACS-sorted CD8+CD4-CCR7+CD45RA+ naive T cells. The receptor comes from a human donor in good health. Some libraries in this study had Jurkat cell RNA spiked in. The CDR3 bases are TGTGCCAGCAGCCCCCTGGGCGAGCAGTACTTC. Translation gives CASSPLGEQYF.